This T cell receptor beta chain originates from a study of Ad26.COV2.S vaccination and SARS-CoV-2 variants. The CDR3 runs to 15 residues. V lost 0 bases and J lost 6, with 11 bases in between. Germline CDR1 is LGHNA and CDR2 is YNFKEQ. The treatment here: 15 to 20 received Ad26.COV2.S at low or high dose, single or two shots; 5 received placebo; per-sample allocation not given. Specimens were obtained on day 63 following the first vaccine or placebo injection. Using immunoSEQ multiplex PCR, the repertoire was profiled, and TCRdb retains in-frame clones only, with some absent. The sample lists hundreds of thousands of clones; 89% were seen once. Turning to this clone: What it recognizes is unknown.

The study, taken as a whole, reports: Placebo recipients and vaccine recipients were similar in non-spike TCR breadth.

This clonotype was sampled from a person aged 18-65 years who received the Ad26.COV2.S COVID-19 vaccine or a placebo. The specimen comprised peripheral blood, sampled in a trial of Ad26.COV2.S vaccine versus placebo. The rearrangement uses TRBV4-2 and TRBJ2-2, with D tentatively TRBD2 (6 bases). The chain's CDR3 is CASSQEKGRPGELFF. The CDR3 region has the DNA TGTGCCAGCAGCCAAGAGAAAGGGAGGCCCGGGGAGCTGTTTTTT.